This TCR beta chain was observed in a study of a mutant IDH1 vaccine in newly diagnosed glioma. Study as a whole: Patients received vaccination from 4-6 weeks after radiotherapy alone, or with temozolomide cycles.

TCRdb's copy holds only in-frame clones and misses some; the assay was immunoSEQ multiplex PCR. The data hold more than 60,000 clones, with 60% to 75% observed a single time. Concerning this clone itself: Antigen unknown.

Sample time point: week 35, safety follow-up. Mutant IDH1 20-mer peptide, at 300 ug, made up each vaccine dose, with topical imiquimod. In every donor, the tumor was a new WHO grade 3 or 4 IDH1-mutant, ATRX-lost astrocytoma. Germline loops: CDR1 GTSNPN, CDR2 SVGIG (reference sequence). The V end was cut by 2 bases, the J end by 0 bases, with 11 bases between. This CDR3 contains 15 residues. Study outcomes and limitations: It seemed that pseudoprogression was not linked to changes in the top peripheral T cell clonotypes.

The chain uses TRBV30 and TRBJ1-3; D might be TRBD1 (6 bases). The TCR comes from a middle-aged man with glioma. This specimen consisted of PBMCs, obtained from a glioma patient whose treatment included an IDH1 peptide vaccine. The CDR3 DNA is TGTGCCTGGAGTAAGGACAGATACTCTGGAAACACCATATATTTT. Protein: CAWSKDRYSGNTIYF.